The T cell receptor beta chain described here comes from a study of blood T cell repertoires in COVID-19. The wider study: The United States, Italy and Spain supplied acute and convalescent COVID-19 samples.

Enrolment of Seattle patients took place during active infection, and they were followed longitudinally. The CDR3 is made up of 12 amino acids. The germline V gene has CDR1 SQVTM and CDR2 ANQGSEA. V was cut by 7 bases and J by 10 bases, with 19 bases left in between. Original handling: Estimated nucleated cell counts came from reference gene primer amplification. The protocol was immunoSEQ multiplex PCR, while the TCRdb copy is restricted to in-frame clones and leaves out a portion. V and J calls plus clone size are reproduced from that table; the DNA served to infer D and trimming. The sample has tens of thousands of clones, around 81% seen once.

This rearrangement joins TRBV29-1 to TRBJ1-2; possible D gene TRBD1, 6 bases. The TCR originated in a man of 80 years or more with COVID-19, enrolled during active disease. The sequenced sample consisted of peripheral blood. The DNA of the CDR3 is TGCAGCGACATACAGGGCTTTTCGGTCTACACCTTC. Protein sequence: CSDIQGFSVYTF.